A selection of T cell receptor beta chains follows, all from one sample in a study of CD8 T cells in ankylosing spondylitis. TCRdb independently ran MiXCR on the 5' RACE reads; one entry per CDR3 protein. The table records roughly 250,000 distinct CDR3 sequences, over 9.5% of them present only once. Material: blood, either unsorted or a sorted T cell fraction (not recorded which). The receptors were gathered from a male donor with ankylosing spondylitis or in good health (not recorded which). CDR3s include the opening cysteine and the closing phenylalanine or tryptophan. Each record gives: V gene, CDR3 protein.

>TRBV9
CASSPQPGLQQGEAFF
>TRBV11-2
CASGFTSGRNVGELFF
>TRBV12-3/TRBV12-4
CASSKGDYGYTF
>TRBV12-3/TRBV12-4
CASSPSVAQYNEQFF
>TRBV7-9
CASSFPSSGTGTQYF
>TRBV5-1
CASSLERGSYYGYTF
>TRBV24-1
CATSGGVTGELFF
>TRBV19
CASRDPGTGEVAFF
>TRBV11-3
CASSPSREDYGYTF
>TRBV10-3
CAISDNNEKLFF
>TRBV12-3/TRBV12-4
CASSLEGQRGDTQYF
>TRBV20-1
CSARDRPDQETQYF
>TRBV18
CASSLETRGEQYF
>TRBV29-1
CSGLTANTEAFF
>TRBV9
CASSVGGQVGTEAFF
>TRBV5-4
CASSRSRSTDTQYF
>TRBV7-2
CASSTGTDTQYF
>TRBV4-1
CASSRPEGAGKNIQYF
>TRBV12-3/TRBV12-4
CASSLGPTFEGNYGYTF
>TRBV7-8
CASSPTPGQGYVAFF
>TRBV10-3
CATTDGGGTEAFF
>TRBV7-8
CASSLASGGIGEQFF